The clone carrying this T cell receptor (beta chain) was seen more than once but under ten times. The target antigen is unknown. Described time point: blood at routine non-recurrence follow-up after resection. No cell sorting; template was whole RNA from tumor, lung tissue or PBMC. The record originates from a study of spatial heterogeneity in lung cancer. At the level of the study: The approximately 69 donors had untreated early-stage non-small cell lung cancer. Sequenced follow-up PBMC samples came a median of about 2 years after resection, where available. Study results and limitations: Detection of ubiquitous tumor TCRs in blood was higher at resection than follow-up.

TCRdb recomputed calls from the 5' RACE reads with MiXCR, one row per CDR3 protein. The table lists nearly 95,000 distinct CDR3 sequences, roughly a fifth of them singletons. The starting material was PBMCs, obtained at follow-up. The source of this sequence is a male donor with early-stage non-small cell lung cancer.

CDR3 nucleotide sequence: TGTGCCAGCTCACCACCTAGTATCCCTGAAGCTTTCTTT. Translating it yields CASSPPSIPEAFF. V and J are TRBV18 and TRBJ1-1, with D uncertain. The CDR3 spans 13 residues. Trimming pared 0 bases from V and 6 bases from J, leaving 8 bases between. Germline CDR1 KGHSH, CDR2 LQKENI.